One T cell receptor (beta chain) is described in this entry. The library came from three nested PCR rounds adapted from ARM-PCR protocols. TCRdb reprocessed the multiplex PCR reads with MiXCR, giving one entry per CDR3 protein. Among approximately 120,000 distinct CDR3 sequences listed, approximately 66% were seen once. RNA was extracted from bulk tissue without any cell sorting. The CDR3 is 14 amino acids. Germline V gene lookup returns CDR1 SQVTM and CDR2 ANQGSEA. V gave up 4 bases and J gave up 7 bases, with 17 bases separating them. The data were taken from a study of tumor and adjacent non-tumor tissue in lung cancer. Study background: Patients comprised some eleven adenocarcinoma, a couple of squamous cell carcinoma and 1 small cell lung cancer.

This clonotype was obtained from a man younger than 45 with non-small cell lung cancer. The chain combines TRBV29-1 with TRBJ2-1; D is undetermined. Sequenced input: lung tumor tissue. The CDR3 DNA reads as TGCAGCGTTGGACAAGACTCAACCGGGAATGAGCAGTTCTTC. Translation: CSVGQDSTGNEQFF.